Here is one TCR beta chain with its context. Recruited during active infection, patients (from Seattle) were subsequently followed longitudinally. The sample originates from a study of blood T cell repertoires in COVID-19. Study-level background: Samples came from the United States, Italy and Spain, spanning acute and convalescent COVID-19. Sources were T cells, B-cell-depleted T cells, or PBMCs; the material itself was cDNA or gDNA.

V was trimmed by 0 bases and J by 4 bases, leaving 9 bases between them. This CDR3 comprises 15 residues. Germline V gene data show CDR1 as LGHNA and CDR2 as YSLEER. Measured with immunoSEQ multiplex PCR; TCRdb has only the in-frame clones, and not every one. The profile shows over 150,000 clones, approximately 86% of them singletons. Sequenced: peripheral blood. The sequence was collected from a man between 60 and 75 years old with COVID-19, enrolled during active disease. The chain joins TRBV4-3 to TRBJ1-4; D remains unclear. The CDR3 DNA sequence: TGCGCCAGCAGCCAAGATGCGCTGATTAATGAAAAACTGTTTTTT. The encoded protein is CASSQDALINEKLFF.